This T cell receptor (beta chain) was documented in a study of blood T cell repertoires in COVID-19. In the study overall: Researchers got acute and convalescent COVID-19 samples from the United States, Italy and Spain. Sources were T cells, B-cell-depleted T cells, or PBMCs; the material itself was cDNA or gDNA.

The germline V and J ends were trimmed by 5 bases and 5 bases, with 21 bases remaining between them. This CDR3 comprises 16 residues. Germline values: CDR1 LNHDA, CDR2 SQIVND (reference sequence). Authors' methods: Reference gene primers were amplified, and this amplification served to estimate nucleated cell counts. TCRdb keeps only in-frame clones here, not all; method: immunoSEQ multiplex PCR. For V, J and clone size, that table is used; D and trimming come from the DNA. Here the sample spans 250,000 to 350,000 clones, just over 85% being singletons. The sequence derives from a woman in her 30s with active or convalescent COVID-19. This chain connects TRBV19 to TRBJ1-2; D possibly corresponds to TRBD1 (6 bases). Sequencing input: peripheral blood. This CDR3 reads CASSQPSGVHGYGYTF. CDR3 bases: TGTGCCAGTAGTCAACCCTCAGGGGTTCACGGTTATGGCTACACCTTC.